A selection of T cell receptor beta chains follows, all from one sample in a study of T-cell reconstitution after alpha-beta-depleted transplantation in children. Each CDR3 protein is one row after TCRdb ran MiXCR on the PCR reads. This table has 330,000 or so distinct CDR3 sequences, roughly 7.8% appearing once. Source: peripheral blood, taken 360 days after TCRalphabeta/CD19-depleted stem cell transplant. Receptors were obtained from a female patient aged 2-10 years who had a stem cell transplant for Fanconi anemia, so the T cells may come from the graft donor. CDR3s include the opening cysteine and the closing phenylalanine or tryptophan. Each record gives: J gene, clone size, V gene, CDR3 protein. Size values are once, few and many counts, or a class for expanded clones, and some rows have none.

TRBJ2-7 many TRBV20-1 CSAVVPGQGPYEQYF
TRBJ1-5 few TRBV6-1 CASSEAGGPDQPQHF
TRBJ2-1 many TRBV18 CASSPIAGGPKFYNEQFF
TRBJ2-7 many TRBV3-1 CASSQAPGQTYEQYF
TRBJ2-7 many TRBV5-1 CASMDRDFSEQYF
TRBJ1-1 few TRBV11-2 CASSLGVPGGAFF
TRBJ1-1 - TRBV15 CATSSHYTEAFF
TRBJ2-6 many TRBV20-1 CSARDRRGFNVLTF
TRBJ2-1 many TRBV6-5 CASSYPGAGAAYNEQFF
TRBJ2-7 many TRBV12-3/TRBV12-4 CASSPPFRVEQYF
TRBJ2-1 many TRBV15 CATSMTGARMHEQFF
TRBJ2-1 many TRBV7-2 CASSLVRTIYNEQFF
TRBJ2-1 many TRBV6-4 CASSDRAQGNEQFF
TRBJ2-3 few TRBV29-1 CSVAKGGPSTDTQYF
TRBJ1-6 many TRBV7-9 CASRVGQGNSPLHF
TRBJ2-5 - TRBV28 CASSLFGTRETQYF
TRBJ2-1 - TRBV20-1 CSAGPGTESHNEQFF
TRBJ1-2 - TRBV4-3 CASSQDGTQVAYGYTF
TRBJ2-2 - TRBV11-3 CASKSNTGELFF
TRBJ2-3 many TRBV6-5 CASSYQVTDTQYF
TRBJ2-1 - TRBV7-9 CASSPRRTPFNEQFF
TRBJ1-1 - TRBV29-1 CSVEGDRRANTEAFF
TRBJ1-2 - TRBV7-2 CASSSRQGEPGYTF
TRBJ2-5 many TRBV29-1 CSVGQGKETQYF
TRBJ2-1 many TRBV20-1 CSARGTSGPNEQFF
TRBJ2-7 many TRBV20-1 CSAIFEGVNNEQYF
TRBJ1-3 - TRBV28 CASSPPDGPSTIYF
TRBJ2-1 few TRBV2 CASELGTSGNNEQFF
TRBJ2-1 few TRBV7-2 CASSLWAAGGYPNEQFF
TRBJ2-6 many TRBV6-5 CASSYKGGETSGANVLTF
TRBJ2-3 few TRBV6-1 CASSLSFGTDTQYF
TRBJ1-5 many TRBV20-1 CSASPLQHF
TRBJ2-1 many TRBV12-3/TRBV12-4 CASSRAPSPEQFF
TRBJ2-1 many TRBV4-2 CASSQDLGIAGVSEQFF
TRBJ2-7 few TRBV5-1 CASSLGTSGRVSYEQYF
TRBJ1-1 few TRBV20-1 CSAGRVNTEAFF
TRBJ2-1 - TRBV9 CASSNGGALNEQFF
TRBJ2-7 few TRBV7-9 CASSSETRAYEQYF
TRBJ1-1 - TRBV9 CASSVAGLGAFF
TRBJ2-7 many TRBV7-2 CASSFDSGSSYEQYF
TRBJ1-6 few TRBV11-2 CASSPLSHSPLHF
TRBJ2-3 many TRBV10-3 CAINDGDTDTQYF
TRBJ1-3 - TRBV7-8 CASSSRLGANSGNTIYF
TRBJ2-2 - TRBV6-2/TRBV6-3 CASSYSSSRGGPPTGELFF
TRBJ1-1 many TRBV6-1 CASARGFGTEAFF
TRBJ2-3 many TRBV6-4 CASSITEADTQYF
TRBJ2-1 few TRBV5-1 CASSLALTRGEQFF
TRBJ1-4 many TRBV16 CASSQLRATNEKLFF
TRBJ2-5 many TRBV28 CASSKTHQETQYF
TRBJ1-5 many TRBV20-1 CSAARGLDQPQHF
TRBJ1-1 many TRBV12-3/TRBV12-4 CASNLGANTEAFF
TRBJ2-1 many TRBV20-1 CSARVIRDSGEQFF
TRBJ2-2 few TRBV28 CASSLWGAAGELFF
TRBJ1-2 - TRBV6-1 CVSSTLRLVLQGSNYGYTF
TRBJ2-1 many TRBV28 CASSLWGQYNEQFF
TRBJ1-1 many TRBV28 CASKGARGGTEAFF
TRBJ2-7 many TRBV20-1 CSASPRDRFYEQYF
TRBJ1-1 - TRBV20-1 CSARSGRGKVGTEAFF
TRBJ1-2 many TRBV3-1 CASSRQNYGYTF